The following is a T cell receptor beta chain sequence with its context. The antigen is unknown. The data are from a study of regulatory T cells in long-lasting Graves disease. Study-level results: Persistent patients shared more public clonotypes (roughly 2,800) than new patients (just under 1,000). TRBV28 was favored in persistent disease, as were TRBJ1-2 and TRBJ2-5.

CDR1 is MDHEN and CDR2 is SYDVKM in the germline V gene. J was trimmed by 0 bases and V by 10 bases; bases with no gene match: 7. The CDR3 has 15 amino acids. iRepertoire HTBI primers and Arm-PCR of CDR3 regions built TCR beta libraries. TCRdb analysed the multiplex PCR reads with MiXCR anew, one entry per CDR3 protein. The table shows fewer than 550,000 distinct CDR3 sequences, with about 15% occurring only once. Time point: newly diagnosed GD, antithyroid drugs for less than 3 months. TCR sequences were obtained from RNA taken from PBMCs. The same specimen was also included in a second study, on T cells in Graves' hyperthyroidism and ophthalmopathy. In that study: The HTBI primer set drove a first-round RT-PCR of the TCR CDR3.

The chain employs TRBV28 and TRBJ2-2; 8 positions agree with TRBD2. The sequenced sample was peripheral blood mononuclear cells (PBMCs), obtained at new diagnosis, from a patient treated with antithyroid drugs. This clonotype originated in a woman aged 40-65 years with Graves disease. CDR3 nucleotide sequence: TGTGCCACCCGGGGCGGGGGGCCGAACACCGGGGAGCTGTTTTTT. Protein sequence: CATRGGGPNTGELFF.